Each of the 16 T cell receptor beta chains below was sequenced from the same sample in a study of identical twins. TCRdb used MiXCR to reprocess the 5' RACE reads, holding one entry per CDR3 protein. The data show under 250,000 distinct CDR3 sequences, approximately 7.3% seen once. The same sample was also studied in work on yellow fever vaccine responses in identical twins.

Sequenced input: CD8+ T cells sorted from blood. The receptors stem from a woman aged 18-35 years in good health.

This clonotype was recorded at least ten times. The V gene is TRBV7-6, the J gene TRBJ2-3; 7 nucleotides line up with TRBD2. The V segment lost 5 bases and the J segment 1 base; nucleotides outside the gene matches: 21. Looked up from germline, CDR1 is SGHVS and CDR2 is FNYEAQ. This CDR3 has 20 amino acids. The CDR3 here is CASSPLGRDYPQFGTDTQYF. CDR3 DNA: TGTGCCAGCAGCCCCCTTGGCCGGGACTACCCCCAGTTTGGCACAGATACGCAGTATTTT. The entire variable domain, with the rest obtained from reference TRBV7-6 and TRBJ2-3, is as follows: GAGVSQSPRYKVTKRGQDVALRCDPISGHVSLYWYRQALGQGPEFLTYFNYEAQQDKSGLPNDRFSAERPEGSISTLTIQRTEQRDSAMYRCASSPLGRDYPQFGTDTQYFGPGTRLTVL.

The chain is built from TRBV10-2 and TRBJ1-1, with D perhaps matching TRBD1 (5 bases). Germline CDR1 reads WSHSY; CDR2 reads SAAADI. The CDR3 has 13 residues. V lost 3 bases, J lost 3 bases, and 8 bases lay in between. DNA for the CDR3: TGCGCCAGCAGTGATGGGGGGGACACTGAAGCTTTCTTT. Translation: CASSDGGDTEAFF.

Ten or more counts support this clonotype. As DNA, the CDR3 is TGTGCCAGCAGTGGGACTAGCCCGAACACCGGGGAGCTGTTTTTT. Translated: CASSGTSPNTGELFF. The V call is TRBV2, the J call TRBJ2-2; 8 bases line up with TRBD2. This CDR3 region has 15 residues. Germline trimming cut 4 bases from V and 0 bases from J; bases unmatched to any gene: 1. Germline CDR1 and CDR2: SNHLY and FYNNEI.

CDR3 protein: CSVETPTISQETQYF. CDR3 DNA: TGCAGCGTTGAGACGCCTACCATCTCCCAAGAGACCCAGTACTTC. J is TRBJ2-5 and V is TRBV29-1; D unclear. V shed 3 bases and J shed 1 base, with 15 bases lying between them. Germline CDR1 reads SQVTM; CDR2 reads ANQGSEA. CDR3 size: 15 residues.

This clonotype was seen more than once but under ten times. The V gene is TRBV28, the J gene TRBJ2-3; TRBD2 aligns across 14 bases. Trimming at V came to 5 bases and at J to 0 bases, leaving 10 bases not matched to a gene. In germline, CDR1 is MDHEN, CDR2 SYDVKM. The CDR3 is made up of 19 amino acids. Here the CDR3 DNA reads TGTGCCAGCAGTCTCCCCAGGACTAGCGGGGGGCAAAGCACAGATACGCAGTATTTT. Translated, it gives CASSLPRTSGGQSTDTQYF.

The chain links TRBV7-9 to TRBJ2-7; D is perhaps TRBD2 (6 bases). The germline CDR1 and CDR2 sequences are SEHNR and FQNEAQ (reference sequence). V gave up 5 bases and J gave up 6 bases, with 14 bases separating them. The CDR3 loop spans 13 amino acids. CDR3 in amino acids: CASSPDGRSEQYF. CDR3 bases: TGTGCCAGCAGCCCCGATGGGAGGAGCGAGCAGTACTTC.

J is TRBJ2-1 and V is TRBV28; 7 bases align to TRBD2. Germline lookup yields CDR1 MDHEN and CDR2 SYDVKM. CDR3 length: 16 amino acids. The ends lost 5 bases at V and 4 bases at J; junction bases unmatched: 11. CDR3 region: CASSPSLADTYNEQFF. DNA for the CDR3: TGTGCCAGCAGTCCCTCTCTAGCGGACACTTACAATGAGCAGTTCTTC.

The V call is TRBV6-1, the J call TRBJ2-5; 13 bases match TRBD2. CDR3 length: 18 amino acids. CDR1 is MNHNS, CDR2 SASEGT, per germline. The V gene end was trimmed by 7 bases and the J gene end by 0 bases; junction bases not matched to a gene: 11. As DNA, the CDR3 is TGTGCCAGCAACCACCCGACTAGCGGGGGGCCCCACCAAGAGACCCAGTACTTC. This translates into CASNHPTSGGPHQETQYF.

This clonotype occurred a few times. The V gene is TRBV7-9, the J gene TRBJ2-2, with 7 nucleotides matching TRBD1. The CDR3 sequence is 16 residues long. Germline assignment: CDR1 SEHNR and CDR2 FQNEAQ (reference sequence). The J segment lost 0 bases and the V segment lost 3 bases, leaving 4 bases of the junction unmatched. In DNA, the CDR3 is TGTGCCAGCAGCTTCCCCGGACAGGCGAACACCGGGGAGCTGTTTTTT. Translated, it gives CASSFPGQANTGELFF.

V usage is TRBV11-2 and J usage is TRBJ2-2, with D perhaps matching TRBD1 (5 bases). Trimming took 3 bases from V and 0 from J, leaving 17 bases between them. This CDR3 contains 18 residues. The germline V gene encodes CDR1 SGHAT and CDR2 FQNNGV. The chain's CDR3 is CASSLGRWGKPNTGELFF. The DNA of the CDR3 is TGTGCCAGCAGCTTGGGGCGGTGGGGCAAGCCGAACACCGGGGAGCTGTTTTTT.

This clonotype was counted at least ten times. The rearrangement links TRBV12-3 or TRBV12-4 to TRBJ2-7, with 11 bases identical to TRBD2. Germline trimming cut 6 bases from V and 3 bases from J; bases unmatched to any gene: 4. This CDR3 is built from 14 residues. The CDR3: CASSRLAGGYEQYF. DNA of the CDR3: TGTGCCAGCAGCCGCCTAGCGGGAGGCTACGAGCAGTACTTC.

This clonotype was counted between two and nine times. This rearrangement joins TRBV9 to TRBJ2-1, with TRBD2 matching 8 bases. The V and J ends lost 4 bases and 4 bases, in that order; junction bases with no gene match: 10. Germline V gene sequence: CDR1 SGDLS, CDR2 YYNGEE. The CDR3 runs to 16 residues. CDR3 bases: TGTGCCAGCAGCACTGAGGGACTAGTAAGTTACAATGAGCAGTTCTTC. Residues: CASSTEGLVSYNEQFF.

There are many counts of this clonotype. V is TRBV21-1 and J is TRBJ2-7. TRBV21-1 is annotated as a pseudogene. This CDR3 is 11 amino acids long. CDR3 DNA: TGTGCCAGCAGCAAAGCATACGAGCAGTACGTC. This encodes CASSKAYEQYV.

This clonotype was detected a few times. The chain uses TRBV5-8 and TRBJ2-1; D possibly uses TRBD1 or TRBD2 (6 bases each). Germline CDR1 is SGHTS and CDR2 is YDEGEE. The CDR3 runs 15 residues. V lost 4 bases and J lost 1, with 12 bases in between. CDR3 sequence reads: CASSAIGGSYNEQFF. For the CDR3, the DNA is TGTGCCAGCAGCGCAATAGGGGGGTCCTACAATGAGCAGTTCTTC.

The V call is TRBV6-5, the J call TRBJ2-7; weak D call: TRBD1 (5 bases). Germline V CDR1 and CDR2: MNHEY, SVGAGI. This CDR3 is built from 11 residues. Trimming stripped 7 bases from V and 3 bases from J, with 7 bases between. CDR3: CASIQGYEQYF. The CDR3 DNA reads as TGTGCCAGCATTCAGGGCTACGAGCAGTACTTC.

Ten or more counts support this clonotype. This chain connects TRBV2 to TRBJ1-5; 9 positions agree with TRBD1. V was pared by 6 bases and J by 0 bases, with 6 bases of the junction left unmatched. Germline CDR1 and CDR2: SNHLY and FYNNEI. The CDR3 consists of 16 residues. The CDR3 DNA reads TGTGCCAGCAGCTGGACAGGGGATGCTAGCAATCAGCCCCAGCATTTT. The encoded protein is CASSWTGDASNQPQHF.